Following are 14 T cell receptor beta chains from one sample sequenced in a study of regulatory T cells in long-lasting Graves disease. iRepertoire HTBI primers and Arm-PCR of CDR3 regions built TCR beta libraries. TCRdb analysed the multiplex PCR reads with MiXCR anew, one entry per CDR3 protein. The repertoire consists of about 560,000 distinct CDR3 sequences, with roughly 16% occurring once and the leading ten covering 12%. Time point specified: newly diagnosed GD, antithyroid drugs for less than 3 months. RNA extracted from PBMCs served as the sequencing template. The sample was also linked to a second study, of T cells in Graves' hyperthyroidism and ophthalmopathy.

Sequenced here: peripheral blood mononuclear cells (PBMCs), sampled at new diagnosis, from a patient treated with antithyroid drugs. Every receptor here comes from a man aged 18 to 30 with Graves disease.

The chain employs TRBV20-1 and TRBJ1-2; 8 positions agree with TRBD1. Germline-derived CDR1 and CDR2 are DFQATT and SNEGSKA (reference sequence). With V trimmed by 5 bases and J by 2 bases, 10 bases remained unmatched. The CDR3 has 15 amino acids. Here the CDR3 reads CSAPDRGLGNYGYTF. As DNA, the CDR3 is TGCAGTGCTCCAGACAGGGGTCTAGGGAACTATGGCTACACCTTC.

A few counts support this clonotype. The genes are TRBV5-1 and TRBJ1-4; possible D gene TRBD1, 6 bases. V was cut by 0 bases and J by 7 bases, with 10 bases left in between. The length of the CDR3 is 14 residues. Germline V lookup: CDR1 SGHRS, CDR2 YFSETQ. CDR3 in amino acids: CASSLGDTLEKLFF. The CDR3 DNA reads as TGCGCCAGCAGCTTGGGGGACACACTTGAAAAACTGTTTTTT.

With respect to this clonotype: The junction departs from the called germline gene at one end, perhaps through a read error. The genes are TRBV3-1 and TRBJ2-1, with D possibly being TRBD1 or TRBD2 (6 bases each). This CDR3 is built from 13 residues. CDR1 and CDR2 from the germline V gene are LGHDT and YNNKEL (reference sequence). Here the CDR3 reads CASSDGGRVEQSF. CDR3 nucleotide sequence: TGTGCCAGCAGCGACGGGGGCCGAGTGGAGCAGTCCTTC.

This clonotype came up many times. The rearrangement uses TRBV7-3 and TRBJ2-2, with D unresolved. The CDR3 is 18 residues long. Between the trimmed V and J ends, which lost 4 bases and 0 bases, there was a span of 18 bases. The V gene's germline CDR1 is SGHTA and CDR2 FQGTGA. CDR3 residues: CASSSFPGLLANTGELFF. The CDR3 nucleotides read TGTGCCAGCAGCTCCTTCCCTGGGCTCCTAGCGAACACCGGGGAGCTGTTTTTT.

This clonotype appeared a few times. The V call is TRBV29-1, the J call TRBJ1-1; the D is unclear. In germline, CDR1 is SQVTM, CDR2 ANQGSEA. Trimming took 4 bases from V and 6 from J, leaving 15 bases between them. This CDR3 is built from 13 residues. The CDR3 DNA reads as TGCAGCGTTGTTGGTATTGACGGGGCTGAAGCTTTCTTT. Translating it yields CSVVGIDGAEAFF.

This clonotype was detected a few times. The V call is TRBV5-1, the J call TRBJ1-2; D remains unclear. Looked up from germline, CDR1 is SGHRS and CDR2 is YFSETQ. Trimming cost V 0 bases and J 7 bases, with 7 bases left between them. The CDR3 has 12 residues. DNA for the CDR3: TGCGCCAGCAGCTTGGGGGAAAGTGGCTACACCTTC. Its protein is CASSLGESGYTF.

The V and J genes are TRBV2 and TRBJ1-5, with unresolved D. V was trimmed by 6 bases and J by 6 bases, leaving 15 bases between them. The CDR3 is 14 residues long. Germline-derived CDR1 and CDR2 are SNHLY and FYNNEI. The CDR3 nucleotides read TGTGCCAGCAGGGACGTGGCCTCAGGTCAGCCCCAGCATTTT. Its translation: CASRDVASGQPQHF.

This clonotype was seen many times. V is TRBV20-1 and J is TRBJ2-5; no reliable D call. The germline V and J ends were trimmed by 6 bases and 7 bases, with 15 bases remaining between them. The CDR3 totals 12 residues. In germline, CDR1 is DFQATT, CDR2 SNEGSKA (reference sequence). CDR3 in DNA: TGCAGTGCCACGGGTCTCTTAGGGACCCAGTACTTC. It yields the protein CSATGLLGTQYF.

This clonotype has at least ten counts. CDR3 bases: TGTGCCAGCAGTACGACAGCTTATCAGCCCCAGCATTTT. Amino acids: CASSTTAYQPQHF. The chain carries TRBV6-1 and TRBJ1-5; possible D gene TRBD1, 5 bases. The germline V gene has CDR1 MNHNS and CDR2 SASEGT. V gave up 5 bases and J gave up 5 bases, with 10 bases separating them. The CDR3 extends over 13 amino acids.

This clonotype was seen at least ten times. The chain has TRBV7-6 and TRBJ2-1; 14 bases fit TRBD2. The CDR3 extends over 17 amino acids. The V and J ends lost 5 bases and 1 base, in that order; junction bases with no gene match: 4. Germline values: CDR1 SGHVS, CDR2 FNYEAQ. The CDR3 loop is CASSQTSGRGSYNEQFF. The CDR3 region has the DNA TGTGCCAGCAGCCAGACTAGCGGGAGGGGATCCTACAATGAGCAGTTCTTC.

This clonotype showed up many times. CDR3 sequence (DNA): TGTGCCAGCATGGAGGGAGAGGGCACAGATACGCAGTATTTT. Its translation is CASMEGEGTDTQYF. V is TRBV28 and J is TRBJ2-3, with D possibly matching TRBD2 (6 bases). The CDR3 contains 14 residues. Deletions cut 7 bases from V and 1 base from J, with 12 bases between. Germline V gene sequence: CDR1 MDHEN, CDR2 SYDVKM.

The sample holds many counts of this clonotype. The rearrangement links TRBV28 to TRBJ2-5; no reliable D call. CDR1 is MDHEN and CDR2 is SYDVKM in the germline V gene. The length of the CDR3 is 13 residues. V dropped 5 bases and J dropped 1 base, with 8 bases sitting between them. CDR3 nucleotide sequence: TGTGCCAGCAGTAGAGCGCTCCAAGAGACCCAGTACTTC. Its translation: CASSRALQETQYF.

This clonotype was recorded many times. The rearrangement joins TRBV28 to TRBJ2-3; TRBD2 agrees at 11 bases. V was pared by 8 bases and J by 4 bases, with 8 bases of the junction left unmatched. This CDR3 has 15 amino acids. The V gene's germline CDR1 is MDHEN and CDR2 SYDVKM. The CDR3 bases are TGTGCCAGCGCCCTTACACTAGCGGGAGCAGATACGCAGTATTTT. Translating gives CASALTLAGADTQYF. Looking up the rest from reference TRBV28 and TRBJ2-3 gives the full variable domain: DVKVTQSSRYLVKRTGEKVFLECVQDMDHENMFWYRQDPGLGLRLIYFSYDVKMKEKGDIPEGYSVSREKKERFSLILESASTNQTSMYLCASALTLAGADTQYFGPGTRLTVL.

There are many counts of this clonotype. V and J are TRBV5-1 and TRBJ2-1; 8 bases are a match to TRBD2. Losses at the gene ends were 8 bases for V and 7 bases for J; bases not matched to a gene: 11. The CDR3 is made up of 14 amino acids. Germline assignment: CDR1 SGHRS and CDR2 YFSETQ. CDR3 loop: CASARAGGDNEQFF. In nucleotides, the CDR3 is TGCGCCAGTGCTAGGGCGGGAGGCGATAATGAGCAGTTCTTC.